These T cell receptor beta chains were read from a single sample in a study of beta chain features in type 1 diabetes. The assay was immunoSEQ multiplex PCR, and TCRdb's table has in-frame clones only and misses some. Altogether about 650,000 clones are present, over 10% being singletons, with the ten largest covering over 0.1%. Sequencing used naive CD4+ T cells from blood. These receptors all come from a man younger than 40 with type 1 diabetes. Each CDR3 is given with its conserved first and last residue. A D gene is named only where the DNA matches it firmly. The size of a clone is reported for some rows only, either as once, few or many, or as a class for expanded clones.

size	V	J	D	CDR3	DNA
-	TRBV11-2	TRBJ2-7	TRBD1	CASSPRRQGLYEQYF	TGTGCCAGCAGCCCCCGTAGACAGGGTCTCTACGAGCAGTACTTC
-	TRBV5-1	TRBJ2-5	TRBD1	CASSLGDRVQETQYF	TGCGCCAGCAGCTTGGGTGACAGGGTCCAAGAGACCCAGTACTTC
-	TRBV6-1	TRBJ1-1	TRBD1	CASSDRERTEAFF	TGTGCCAGCAGCGACAGGGAACGCACTGAAGCTTTCTTT
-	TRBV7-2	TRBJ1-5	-	CASSLYGGGSNQPQHF	TGTGCCAGCAGCTTATACGGGGGAGGGAGCAATCAGCCCCAGCATTTT
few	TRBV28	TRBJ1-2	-	CASFLAPSGGYTF	TGTGCCAGCTTCCTAGCCCCTTCGGGTGGCTACACCTTC
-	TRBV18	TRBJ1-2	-	CASSPGGVHGYTF	TGTGCCAGCTCACCCGGGGGAGTACATGGCTACACCTTC
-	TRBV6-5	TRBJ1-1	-	CASSTNRDTEAFF	TGTGCCAGCAGTACAAACAGGGACACTGAAGCTTTCTTT
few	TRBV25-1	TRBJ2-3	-	CASSDPGGITDTQYF	TGTGCCAGCAGTGACCCGGGGGGCATCACAGATACGCAGTATTTT
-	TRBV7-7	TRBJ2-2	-	CASSLAEANTGELFF	TGTGCCAGCAGCTTAGCGGAAGCGAACACCGGGGAGCTGTTTTTT
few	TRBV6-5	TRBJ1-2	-	CATGRGNYGYTF	TGTGCCACCGGGAGGGGCAACTATGGCTACACCTTC
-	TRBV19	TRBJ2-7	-	CASSIGKSYEQYF	TGTGCCAGTAGTATTGGCAAGTCCTACGAGCAGTACTTC
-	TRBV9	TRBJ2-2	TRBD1	CASSGGQVNTGELFF	TGTGCCAGCAGCGGGGGACAGGTGAACACCGGGGAGCTGTTTTTT
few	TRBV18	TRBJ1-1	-	CASSPVAQAVSEAFF	TGTGCCAGCTCACCTGTGGCACAGGCGGTTTCTGAAGCTTTCTTT
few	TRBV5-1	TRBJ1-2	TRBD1	CASSTGQGLEGYTF	TGCGCCAGCAGCACCGGACAGGGGCTGGAAGGCTACACCTTC
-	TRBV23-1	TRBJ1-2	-	CASRQTGEGTNYGYTF	TGCGCCAGCAGGCAAACGGGAGAGGGGACTAACTATGGCTACACCTTC
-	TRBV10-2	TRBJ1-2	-	CASSESGRANYGYTF	TGCGCCAGCAGTGAGTCGGGCAGAGCTAACTATGGCTACACCTTC
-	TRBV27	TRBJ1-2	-	CASSSFRWTEHYGYTF	TGTGCCAGCAGTTCATTCCGATGGACAGAGCACTATGGCTACACCTTC
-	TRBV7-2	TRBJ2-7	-	CASSLAVSSYEQYF	TGTGCCAGCAGCTTAGCGGTCAGTTCCTACGAGCAGTACTTC
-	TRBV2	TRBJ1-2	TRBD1	CASSRDRGSSGGYTF	TGTGCCAGCAGTAGAGACAGGGGCTCATCCGGTGGCTACACCTTC
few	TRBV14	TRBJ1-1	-	CASSYQGLYTEAFF	TGTGCCAGCAGCTATCAGGGGCTCTACACTGAAGCTTTCTTT
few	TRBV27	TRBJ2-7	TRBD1	CASTRTGSSHEQYF	TGTGCCAGCACCCGGACAGGGAGCTCCCACGAGCAGTACTTC
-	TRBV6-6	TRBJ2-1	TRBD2	CASSDLAGGPNEQFF	TGTGCCAGCAGTGACCTAGCGGGGGGGCCCAATGAGCAGTTCTTC
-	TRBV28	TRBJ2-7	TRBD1	CASLGQGASKRSGYEQYF	TGTGCCAGCTTGGGGCAGGGGGCTAGTAAGAGGTCCGGCTACGAGCAGTACTTC
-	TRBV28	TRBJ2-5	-	CASRGAQETQYF	TGTGCCAGCAGGGGGGCACAAGAGACCCAGTACTTC
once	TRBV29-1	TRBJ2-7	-	CSVAEQMGVYGQCF	TGCAGCGTTGCCGAACAAATGGGGGTCTACGGGCAGTGCTTC
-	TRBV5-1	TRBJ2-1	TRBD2	CASSLMSSGYNEQFF	TGCGCCAGCAGCTTGATGTCTAGCGGGTACAATGAGCAGTTCTTC
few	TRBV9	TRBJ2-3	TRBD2	CASSAGLAGRASTDTQYF	TGTGCCAGCAGCGCTGGACTAGCGGGTCGTGCTAGCACAGATACGCAGTATTTT
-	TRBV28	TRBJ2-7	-	CASIASRQYYEQYF	TGTGCCAGCATCGCCTCTCGGCAGTACTACGAGCAGTACTTC
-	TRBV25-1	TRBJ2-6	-	CASCTGSGANVLTF	TGTGCCAGCTGTACGGGCTCTGGGGCCAACGTCCTGACTTTC
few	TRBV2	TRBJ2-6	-	CASLAVSGANVLTF	TGTGCCAGCCTCGCTGTGTCTGGGGCCAACGTCCTGACTTTC
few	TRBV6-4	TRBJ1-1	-	CASSNGLNTEAFF	TGTGCCAGCAGTAACGGGCTGAACACTGAAGCTTTCTTT
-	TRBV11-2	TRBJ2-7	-	CASSSLRGARYEQYF	TGTGCCAGCAGCTCCCTCCGGGGGGCGAGGTACGAGCAGTACTTC
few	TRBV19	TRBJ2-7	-	CASKGNSYEQYF	TGTGCCAGTAAGGGTAACTCCTACGAGCAGTACTTC
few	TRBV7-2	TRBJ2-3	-	CASSVGARGRTDTQYF	TGTGCCAGCAGCGTTGGGGCCAGGGGCAGAACAGATACGCAGTATTTT
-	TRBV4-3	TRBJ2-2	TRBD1	CASSQVRSYPGQATGELFF	TGCGCCAGCAGCCAAGTACGATCTTATCCGGGACAGGCGACCGGGGAGCTGTTTTTT
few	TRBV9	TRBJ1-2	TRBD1	CASSVSQGNYGYTF	TGTGCCAGCAGCGTTTCACAGGGGAACTATGGCTACACCTTC
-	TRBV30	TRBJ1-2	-	CAWSGQSYGYTF	TGTGCCTGGAGTGGACAGTCCTATGGCTACACCTTC
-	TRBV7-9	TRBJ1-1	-	CASSQKEGMDTEAFF	TGTGCCAGCAGCCAAAAGGAGGGCATGGACACTGAAGCTTTCTTT
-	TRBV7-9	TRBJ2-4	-	CASSAFSRAGDDIQYF	TGTGCCAGCAGCGCCTTTTCTCGGGCCGGAGATGACATTCAGTACTTC
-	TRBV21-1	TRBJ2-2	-	CSKVRELFF	TGTTCCAAGGTCCGGGAGCTGTTTTTT
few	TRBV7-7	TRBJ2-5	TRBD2	CASSPGLAGSQETQYF	TGTGCCAGCAGCCCAGGACTAGCGGGGAGCCAAGAGACCCAGTACTTC
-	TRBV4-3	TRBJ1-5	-	CASSQDNRGGNQPQHF	TGCGCCAGCAGCCAAGACAATCGGGGGGGGAATCAGCCCCAGCATTTT
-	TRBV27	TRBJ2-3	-	CASNGQTTDTQYF	TGTGCCAGCAACGGACAGACCACAGATACGCAGTATTTT
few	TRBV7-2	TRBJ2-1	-	CASREGLYNEQFF	TGTGCCAGCAGGGAGGGCCTTTACAATGAGCAGTTCTTC
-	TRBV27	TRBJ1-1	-	CASRSGIGAFF	TGTGCCAGCCGCTCAGGAATTGGGGCTTTCTTT
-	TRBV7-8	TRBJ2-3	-	CASSPTSATDTQYF	TGTGCCAGCAGCCCAACATCAGCGACAGATACGCAGTATTTT
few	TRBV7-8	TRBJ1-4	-	CASSLADVEKLFF	TGTGCCAGCAGCTTAGCGGACGTTGAAAAACTGTTTTTT
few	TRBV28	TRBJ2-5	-	CASSPSLSDGTQYF	TGTGCCAGCAGCCCCTCCCTTAGCGACGGGACCCAGTACTTC
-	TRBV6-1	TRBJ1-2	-	CASSEAWQRLYGYTF	TGTGCCAGCAGCGAGGCATGGCAGCGGCTCTATGGCTACACCTTC
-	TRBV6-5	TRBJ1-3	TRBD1	CASSFQGDSGNTIYF	TGTGCCAGCAGTTTCCAGGGGGACTCTGGAAACACCATATATTTT
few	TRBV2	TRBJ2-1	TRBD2	CASAGLAGSYNEQFF	TGTGCCAGCGCAGGACTAGCGGGGAGTTACAATGAGCAGTTCTTC
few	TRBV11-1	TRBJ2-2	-	CASSLTTGKNTGELFF	TGTGCCAGCAGCTTAACTACAGGGAAGAACACCGGGGAGCTGTTTTTT
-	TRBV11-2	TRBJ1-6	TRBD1	CASSPGTGHNSPLHF	TGTGCCAGCAGCCCGGGGACAGGCCATAATTCACCCCTCCACTTT
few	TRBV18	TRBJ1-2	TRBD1	CASSGQDGLSYGYTF	TGTGCCAGCTCGGGACAGGACGGATTATCCTATGGCTACACCTTC
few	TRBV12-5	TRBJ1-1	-	CASGLGQLYEAFF	TGTGCTAGTGGTCTCGGACAGCTGTATGAAGCTTTCTTT
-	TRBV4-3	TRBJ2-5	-	CASSQGREGTQYF	TGCGCCAGCAGCCAAGGGCGCGAAGGGACCCAGTACTTC